The clone carrying this T cell receptor beta chain has at least ten counts. The CDR3 covers 13 residues. Per the germline V gene, CDR1 is MNHEY and CDR2 is SVGEGT. With 5 bases removed from V and 2 bases from J, the gap between germline ends came to 10 bases. RNA transcripts provided the source from which TCR beta CDR3 regions were amplified. TCR CDR3 underwent first-round RT-PCR with the HTBI primer set. TCRdb passed the multiplex PCR reads through MiXCR, listing each CDR3 protein once. The sample includes more than 500,000 distinct CDR3 sequences, over 12% of them seen just once. This sample is part of a study of T cells in Graves' hyperthyroidism and ophthalmopathy. Across the study: Upon initial diagnosis and before any treatment, peripheral blood was collected.

Fresh peripheral blood, about 9.3 ml, yielded the PBMCs. The genes are TRBV6-2 or TRBV6-3 and TRBJ2-7, with D possibly being TRBD1 (5 bases). Material: blood. The sequence came from a woman aged 40 to 50 with Graves' ophthalmopathy. The CDR3 loop is CASSTRTPYEQYF. In nucleotides, the CDR3 is TGTGCCAGCAGTACGCGGACACCCTACGAGCAGTACTTC.